The clone carrying this TCR beta chain was observed a handful of times. Healthy HIV-negative adults with no recent acute infections or vaccinations were recruited as donors. The CDR3 contains 14 residues. V dropped 6 bases and J dropped 5 bases, with 13 bases sitting between them. The germline V gene encodes CDR1 LGHNT and CDR2 FRNRAP. The data were obtained in a study of shared clonotypes between healthy human individuals. Sequencing was performed with immunoSEQ multiplex PCR; in TCRdb, only in-frame clones are kept and a portion is missing. The sample has about 2.3 million clones, 85% to 95% seen once.

This sequence was found in a man aged 18 to 30 in good health. Some clones in this sample may be carry-over from other donors' samples. Sequencing was carried out using naive CD4+ T cells from PBMCs. Subset specified: CD45RA+ positively selected. This chain links TRBV12-5 with TRBJ2-2; D may be TRBD2 (5 bases). CDR3 sequence: CASGPREETGELFF. The CDR3, as DNA: TGTGCTAGTGGCCCCCGGGAAGAAACCGGGGAGCTGTTTTTT.